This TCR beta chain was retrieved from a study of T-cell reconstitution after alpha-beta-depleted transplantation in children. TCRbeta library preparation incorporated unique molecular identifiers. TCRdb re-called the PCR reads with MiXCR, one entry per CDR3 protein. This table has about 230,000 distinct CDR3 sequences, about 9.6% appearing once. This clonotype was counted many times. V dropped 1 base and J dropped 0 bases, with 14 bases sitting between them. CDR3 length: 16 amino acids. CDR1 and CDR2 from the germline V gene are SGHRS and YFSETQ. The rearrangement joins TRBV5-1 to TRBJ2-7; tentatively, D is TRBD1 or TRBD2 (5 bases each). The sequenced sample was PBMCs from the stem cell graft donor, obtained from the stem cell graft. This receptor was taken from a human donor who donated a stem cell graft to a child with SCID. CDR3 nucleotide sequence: TGCGCCAGCAGCTTGACCATCGGGACCCGCTCCTACGAGCAGTACTTC. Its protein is CASSLTIGTRSYEQYF. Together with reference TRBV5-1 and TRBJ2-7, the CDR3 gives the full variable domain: KAGVTQTPRYLIKTRGQQVTLSCSPISGHRSVSWYQQTPGQGLQFLFEYFSETQRNKGNFPGRFSGRQFSNSRSEMNVSTLELGDSALYLCASSLTIGTRSYEQYFGPGTRLTVT.